These T cell receptor beta chains were read from a single sample in a study of cytomegalovirus exposure and HLA in healthy donors. This table comes from immunoSEQ multiplex PCR, and its TCRdb copy is limited to in-frame clones, with some not included. Among about 160,000 clones listed, 60% to 85% were seen once. The material sequenced was PBMCs. These receptors were taken from a man aged 25 to 40 in good health and CMV-seropositive. Each CDR3 is given with its conserved first and last residue. Each record gives: D gene, clone size, CDR3 length, J gene, V gene, CDR3 protein, CDR3 DNA. D genes are given only for firm matches. The listing skips clone size in some rows; elsewhere it reads once, few, many or a size class.

.,.,15,TRBJ2-6,TRBV5-5,CASSLEGPGANVLTF,TGTGCCAGCAGCTTGGAGGGGCCTGGGGCCAACGTCCTGACTTTC
TRBD1,.,18,TRBJ1-4,TRBV4-1,CASSPWDRRPATNEKLFF,TGCGCCAGCAGCCCGTGGGACAGGCGCCCTGCAACTAATGAAAAACTGTTTTTT
TRBD2,.,19,TRBJ2-1,TRBV4-1,CASSQGAAAGGSSNNEQFF,TGCGCCAGCAGCCAAGGAGCGGCAGCGGGGGGATCCTCTAACAATGAGCAGTTCTTC
.,.,12,TRBJ2-7,TRBV10-3,CAISVTAYEQYF,TGTGCCATCAGTGTCACAGCCTACGAGCAGTACTTC
TRBD1,.,17,TRBJ2-7,TRBV4-3,CASSQFTGGSAGYEQYF,TGCGCCAGCAGCCAATTTACAGGGGGCTCGGCGGGCTACGAGCAGTACTTC
.,once,16,TRBJ1-4,TRBV4-1,CASSLRDTATNEKLFF,TGCGCCAGCAGCCTACGGGACACAGCAACTAATGAAAAACTGTTTTTT
TRBD1,.,17,TRBJ1-5,TRBV19,CASSTNSDRVSDQPQHF,TGTGCCAGTAGTACCAATTCAGACAGGGTGAGTGACCAGCCCCAGCATTTT
.,.,15,TRBJ1-6,TRBV4-1,CASSQEYSKNSPLHF,TGCGCCAGCAGCCAAGAATATAGTAAGAATTCACCCCTCCACTTT
.,few,13,TRBJ1-1,TRBV28,CASRDLGRTEAFF,TGTGCCAGCAGGGACTTAGGGCGGACTGAAGCTTTCTTT
TRBD2,.,16,TRBJ2-3,TRBV6-6,CASTPREGLAFDTQYF,TGTGCCAGCACCCCCAGGGAGGGACTAGCCTTCGATACGCAGTATTTT
.,.,13,TRBJ1-2,TRBV29-1,CSGGTGINYGYTF,TGCAGCGGGGGAACAGGCATAAACTATGGCTACACCTTC
.,.,15,TRBJ1-4,TRBV9,CASSAGGRGIEKLFF,TGTGCCAGCAGCGCTGGGGGGAGGGGCATTGAAAAACTGTTTTTT
TRBD1,.,16,TRBJ1-6,TRBV5-1,CASSHGQAVGNSPLHF,TGCGCCAGCAGCCACGGACAGGCCGTAGGGAATTCACCCCTCCACTTT
TRBD2,once,15,TRBJ2-7,TRBV19,CASSPASGGVHEQYF,TGTGCCAGTAGTCCGGCTAGCGGGGGGGTCCACGAGCAGTACTTC
.,.,14,TRBJ2-5,TRBV4-2,CASSQEGGWETQYF,TGTGCCAGCAGCCAAGAAGGAGGGTGGGAGACCCAGTACTTC
TRBD1,once,15,TRBJ1-3,TRBV10-3,CAIRFRTGSGNTIYF,TGTGCCATCAGGTTTAGGACAGGGTCTGGAAACACCATATATTTT
.,.,14,TRBJ2-7,TRBV5-1,CASSLERDSYEQYF,TGCGCCAGCAGCTTGGAGAGGGACTCCTACGAGCAGTACTTC
TRBD2,.,15,TRBJ2-7,TRBV5-1,CASSKLAGAAYEQYF,TGCGCCAGCAGCAAACTAGCGGGGGCCGCCTACGAGCAGTACTTC
TRBD1,.,12,TRBJ1-2,TRBV29-1,CSVVQQGTGYTF,TGCAGCGTTGTCCAACAGGGGACTGGCTACACCTTC
.,.,12,TRBJ2-7,TRBV7-2,CASSLVVYEQYF,TGTGCCAGCAGCTTAGTTGTATACGAGCAGTACTTC
TRBD1,once,14,TRBJ2-7,TRBV29-1,CSVEGTELSYEQYF,TGCAGCGTTGAGGGGACAGAGCTGTCCTACGAGCAGTACTTC
.,.,13,TRBJ2-3,TRBV19,CASKWASTDTQYF,TGTGCCAGCAAATGGGCCTCCACAGATACGCAGTATTTT
.,.,15,TRBJ2-7,TRBV28,CASSFGRLNSYEQYF,TGTGCCAGCAGTTTTGGCAGGCTAAACTCCTACGAGCAGTACTTC
TRBD2,.,16,TRBJ2-3,TRBV7-3,CASSARLAGGTDTQYF,TGTGCCAGCAGCGCTCGACTAGCGGGGGGCACAGATACGCAGTATTTT
.,few,17,TRBJ2-3,TRBV7-9,CASDQSTGGFSTDTQYF,TGTGCCAGCGATCAATCAACGGGGGGCTTTAGCACAGATACGCAGTATTTT
.,.,15,TRBJ2-7,TRBV15,CATSRDRADSYEQYF,TGTGCCACCAGCAGAGACAGGGCTGACTCCTACGAGCAGTACTTC
TRBD1,.,15,TRBJ1-6,TRBV28,CASSGGTGGFSPLHF,TGTGCCAGCAGTGGAGGGACAGGGGGCTTTTCACCCCTCCACTTT
.,.,15,TRBJ2-1,TRBV14,CASRDDRLLHNEQFF,TGTGCCAGCAGGGATGACAGACTCCTACACAATGAGCAGTTCTTC
.,.,15,TRBJ1-2,TRBV5-4,CASMTFAGANYGYTF,TGTGCCAGCATGACTTTTGCGGGGGCTAACTATGGCTACACCTTC